The rows below give T cell receptor beta chains drawn from one sample of a study of cytomegalovirus exposure and HLA in healthy donors. Libraries were prepared by immunoSEQ multiplex PCR; TCRdb keeps only in-frame clonotypes and omits some of them. The sample lists fewer than 110,000 clones; about four fifths were seen once. Sequencing input: PBMCs. These receptors all come from a man aged 30 to 39 in good health and CMV-seropositive. Both conserved end residues are part of each CDR3. The D gene is left open where the match is weak.

j_call v_call d_call cdr3_aa
TRBJ2-3 TRBV6-6 TRBD2 CASNLAGRQYF
TRBJ1-1 TRBV7-2 - CASSLGGGFGTEAFF
TRBJ2-2 TRBV19 - CASSPGGHTGELFF
TRBJ1-2 TRBV10-1 - CASSDPGVGYTF
TRBJ2-5 TRBV7-9 TRBD2 CASSRNGGETQYF
TRBJ2-2 TRBV9 TRBD2 CASSVPGTSGGLTGELFF
TRBJ1-3 TRBV6-1 - CASSGGEAGNTIYF
TRBJ1-1 TRBV27 - CASSLNLQGNTEAFF
TRBJ1-2 TRBV7-9 - CSSSSGRGYTF
TRBJ2-1 TRBV5-5 - CASSLSRQVIAYNEQFF
TRBJ1-2 TRBV2 TRBD1 CASRQGVGYTF
TRBJ1-1 TRBV27 - CASRPHNEASLAFF
TRBJ1-2 TRBV7-9 - CASSYQGDYGYTF
TRBJ1-2 TRBV6-5 - CASSASGGANYGYTF
TRBJ1-6 TRBV6-6 TRBD1 CASTTTPQGANSPLHF
TRBJ2-1 TRBV12-5 - CASGLANYNEQFF
TRBJ1-3 TRBV10-2 - CASSGRGVRNTIYF
TRBJ1-5 TRBV19 - CASSGSRMEQPQHF
TRBJ1-1 TRBV18 - CASSYGTTNTEAFF
TRBJ1-2 TRBV5-1 - CASSPDGSYGYTF
TRBJ2-1 TRBV5-4 - CASSSSGGGSYNEQFF
TRBJ2-5 TRBV4-1 TRBD2 CASSQELAGGLETQYF
TRBJ2-4 TRBV14 - CASSLGGGWGGPKNIQYF
TRBJ1-3 TRBV5-4 - CASSTSTGISGNTIYF
TRBJ2-7 TRBV27 TRBD2 CASSLGGNEQYF
- TRBV30 - CAWSGDSGVAYEQYF
TRBJ2-3 TRBV7-6 - CASSLRADGGFTDTQYF
TRBJ1-4 TRBV6-5 TRBD1 CASSRTGEKLFF
TRBJ2-1 TRBV4-1 - CASSQDEYNEQFF
TRBJ2-3 TRBV28 - CASSSPSVSTDTQYF
TRBJ2-1 TRBV7-9 - CASSLVGATYNEQFF
TRBJ1-4 TRBV19 - CASSIVRGNEKLFF
TRBJ2-1 TRBV11-2 TRBD2 CASSLGGTTHNEQFF
TRBJ1-2 TRBV9 - CASSVVPGNYGYTF
TRBJ1-4 TRBV11-3 - CASSPDGNPNEKLFF
TRBJ2-3 TRBV5-1 - CASSLDRPSDTQYF
TRBJ2-1 TRBV11-3 TRBD2 CASSLGTSGGAMDEQFF
TRBJ1-1 TRBV7-9 - CSSIPYLRGVGTEAFF
TRBJ2-1 TRBV2 TRBD1 CASRGQGRTNEQFF
TRBJ1-3 TRBV6-5 - CASSYALTGNTIYF
TRBJ2-3 TRBV2 TRBD2 CASSERSGGRDTQYF
TRBJ1-5 TRBV10-3 TRBD1 CATEPGQGAGQPQHF
TRBJ2-6 TRBV7-3 - CASLRGPGGANVLTF
TRBJ2-6 TRBV5-1 - CASSLGVGTGANVLTF
TRBJ2-7 TRBV13 TRBD2 CASSLTTSGGFPHYEQYF
TRBJ1-5 TRBV10-2 - CASSEQGGGQPQHF
TRBJ2-7 TRBV9 TRBD1 CASSVAPAGGEQYF
TRBJ2-2 TRBV5-1 - CAAKYRVGAGELFF
TRBJ2-2 TRBV5-1 - CASSSRQLTNTGELFF